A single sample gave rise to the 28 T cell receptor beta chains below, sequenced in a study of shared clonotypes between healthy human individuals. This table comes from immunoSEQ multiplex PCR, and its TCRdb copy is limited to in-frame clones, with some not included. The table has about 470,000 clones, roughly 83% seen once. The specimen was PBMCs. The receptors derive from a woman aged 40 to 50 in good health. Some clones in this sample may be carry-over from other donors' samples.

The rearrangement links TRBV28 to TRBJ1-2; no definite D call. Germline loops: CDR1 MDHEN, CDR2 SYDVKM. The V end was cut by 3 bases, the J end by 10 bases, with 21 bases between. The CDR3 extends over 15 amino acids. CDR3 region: CASSLDGRGQRDYTF. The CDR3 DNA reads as TGTGCCAGCAGTTTGGACGGGAGAGGCCAGAGAGACTACACCTTC.

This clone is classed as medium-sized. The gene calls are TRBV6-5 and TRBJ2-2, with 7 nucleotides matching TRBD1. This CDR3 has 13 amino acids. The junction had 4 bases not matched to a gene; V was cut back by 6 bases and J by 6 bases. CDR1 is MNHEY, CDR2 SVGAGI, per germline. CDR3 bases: TGTGCCAGCAGCACAGGGGACGCCGGGGAGCTGTTTTTT. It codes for CASSTGDAGELFF.

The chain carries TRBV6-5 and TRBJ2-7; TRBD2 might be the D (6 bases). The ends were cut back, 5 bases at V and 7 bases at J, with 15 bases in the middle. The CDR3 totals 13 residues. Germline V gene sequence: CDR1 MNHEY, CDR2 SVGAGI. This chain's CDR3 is CASSPSTRGEQYF. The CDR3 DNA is TGTGCCAGCAGTCCCTCGACTAGAGGTGAGCAGTACTTC.

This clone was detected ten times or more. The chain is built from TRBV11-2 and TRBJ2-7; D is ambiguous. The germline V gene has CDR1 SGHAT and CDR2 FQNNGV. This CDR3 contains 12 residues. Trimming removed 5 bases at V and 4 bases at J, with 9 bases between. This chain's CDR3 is CASSDKDYEQYF. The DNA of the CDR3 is TGTGCCAGCAGCGACAAGGATTACGAGCAGTACTTC. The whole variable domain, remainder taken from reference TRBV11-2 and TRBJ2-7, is EAGVAQSPRYKIIEKRQSVAFWCNPISGHATLYWYQQILGQGPKLLIQFQNNGVVDDSQLPKDRFSAERLKGVDSTLKIQPAKLEDSAVYLCASSDKDYEQYFGPGTRLTVT.

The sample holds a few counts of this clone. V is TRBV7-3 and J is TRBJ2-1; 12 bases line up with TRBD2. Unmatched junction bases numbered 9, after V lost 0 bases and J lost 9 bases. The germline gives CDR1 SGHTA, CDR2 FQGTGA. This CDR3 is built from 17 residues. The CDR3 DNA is TGTGCCAGCAGCTTAACGGGGGGACTAGCGGGTTCCGGTGAGCAGTTCTTC. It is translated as CASSLTGGLAGSGEQFF. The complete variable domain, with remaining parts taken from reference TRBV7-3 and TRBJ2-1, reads GAGVSQTPSNKVTEKGKYVELRCDPISGHTALYWYRQSLGQGPEFLIYFQGTGAADDSGLPNDRFFAVRPEGSVSTLKIQRTERGDSAVYLCASSLTGGLAGSGEQFFGPGTRLTVL.

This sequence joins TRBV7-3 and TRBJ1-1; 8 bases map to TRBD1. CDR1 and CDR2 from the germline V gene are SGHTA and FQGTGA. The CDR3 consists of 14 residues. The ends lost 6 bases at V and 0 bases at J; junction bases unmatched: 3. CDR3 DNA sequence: TGTGCCAGCAGTCTGGACAGGGTGAACACTGAAGCTTTCTTT. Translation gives CASSLDRVNTEAFF.

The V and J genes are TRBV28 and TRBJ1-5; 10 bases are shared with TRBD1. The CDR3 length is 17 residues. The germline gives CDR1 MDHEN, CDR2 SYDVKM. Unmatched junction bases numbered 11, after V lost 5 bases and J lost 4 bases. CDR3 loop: CASSPPVGQGGNQPQHF. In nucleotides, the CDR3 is TGTGCCAGCAGTCCGCCCGTCGGACAGGGGGGAAATCAGCCCCAGCATTTT. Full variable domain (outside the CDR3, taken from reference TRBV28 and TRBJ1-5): DVKVTQSSRYLVKRTGEKVFLECVQDMDHENMFWYRQDPGLGLRLIYFSYDVKMKEKGDIPEGYSVSREKKERFSLILESASTNQTSMYLCASSPPVGQGGNQPQHFGDGTRLSIL.

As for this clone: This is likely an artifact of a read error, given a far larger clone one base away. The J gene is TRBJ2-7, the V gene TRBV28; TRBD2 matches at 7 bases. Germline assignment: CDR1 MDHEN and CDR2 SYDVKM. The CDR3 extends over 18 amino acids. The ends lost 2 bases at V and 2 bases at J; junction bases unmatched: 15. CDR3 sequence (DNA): TGTGCCAGCAGTTTAAGCGGGACTTTCACATTTAACGCCTACGAGCAGTACTTC. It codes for CASSLSGTFTFNAYEQYF.

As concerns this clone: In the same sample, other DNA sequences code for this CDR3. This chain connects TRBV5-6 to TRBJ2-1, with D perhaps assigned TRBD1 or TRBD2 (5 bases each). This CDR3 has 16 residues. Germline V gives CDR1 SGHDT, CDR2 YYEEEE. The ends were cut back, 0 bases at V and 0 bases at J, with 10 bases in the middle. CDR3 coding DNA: TGTGCCAGCAGCTTGGGGGGACCTAGCTCCTACAATGAGCAGTTCTTC. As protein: CASSLGGPSSYNEQFF.

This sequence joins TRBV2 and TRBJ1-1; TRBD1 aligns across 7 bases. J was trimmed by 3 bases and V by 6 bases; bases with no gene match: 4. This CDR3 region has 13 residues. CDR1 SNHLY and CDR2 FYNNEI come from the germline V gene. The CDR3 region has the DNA TGTGCCAGCAGGCAGGGGGTGTACACTGAAGCTTTCTTT. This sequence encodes CASRQGVYTEAFF.

Here the CDR3 reads CASSPTDGYSSYEQYF. DNA for the CDR3: TGTGCCAGCAGCCCAACGGACGGTTATAGCTCCTACGAGCAGTACTTC. This chain uses TRBV9 with TRBJ2-7; no reliable D call. Trimming pared 4 bases from V and 0 bases from J, leaving 17 bases between. There are 16 residues in the CDR3. Germline V gene sequence: CDR1 SGDLS, CDR2 YYNGEE.

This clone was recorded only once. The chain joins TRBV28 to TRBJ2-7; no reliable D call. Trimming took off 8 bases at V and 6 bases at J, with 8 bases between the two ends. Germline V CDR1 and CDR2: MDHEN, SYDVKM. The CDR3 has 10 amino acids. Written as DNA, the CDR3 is TGTGCCAGCCTAGGGTCCGAGCAGTACTTC. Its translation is CASLGSEQYF.

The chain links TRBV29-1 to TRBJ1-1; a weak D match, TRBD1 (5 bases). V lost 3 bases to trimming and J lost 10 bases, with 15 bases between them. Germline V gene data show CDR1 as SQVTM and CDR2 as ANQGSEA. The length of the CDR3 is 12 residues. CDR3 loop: CSVEGGEVGAFF. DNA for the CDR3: TGCAGCGTTGAGGGGGGGGAAGTGGGAGCTTTCTTT.

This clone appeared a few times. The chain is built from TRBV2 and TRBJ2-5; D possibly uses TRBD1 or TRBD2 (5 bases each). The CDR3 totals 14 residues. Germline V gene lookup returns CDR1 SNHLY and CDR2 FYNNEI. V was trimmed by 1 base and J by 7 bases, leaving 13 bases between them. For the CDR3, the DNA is TGTGCCAGCAGTGAAGGGGACGGTGGAGGGACCCAGTACTTC. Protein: CASSEGDGGGTQYF.

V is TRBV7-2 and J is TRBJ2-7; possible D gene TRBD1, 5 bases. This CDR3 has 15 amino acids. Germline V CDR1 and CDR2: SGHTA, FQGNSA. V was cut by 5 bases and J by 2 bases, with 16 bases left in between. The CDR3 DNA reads TGTGCCAGCAGCCTCATGACAGACAGCACCTACGAGCAGTACTTC. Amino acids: CASSLMTDSTYEQYF. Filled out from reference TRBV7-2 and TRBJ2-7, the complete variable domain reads GAGVSQSPSNKVTEKGKDVELRCDPISGHTALYWYRQSLGQGLEFLIYFQGNSAPDKSGLPSDRFSAERTGGSVSTLTIQRTQQEDSAVYLCASSLMTDSTYEQYFGPGTRLTVT.

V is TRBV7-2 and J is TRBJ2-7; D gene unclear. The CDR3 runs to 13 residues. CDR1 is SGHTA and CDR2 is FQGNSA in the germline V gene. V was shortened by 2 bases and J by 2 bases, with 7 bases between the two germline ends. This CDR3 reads CASSLSAPYEQYF. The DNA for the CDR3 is TGTGCCAGCAGCTTAAGTGCCCCCTACGAGCAGTACTTC.

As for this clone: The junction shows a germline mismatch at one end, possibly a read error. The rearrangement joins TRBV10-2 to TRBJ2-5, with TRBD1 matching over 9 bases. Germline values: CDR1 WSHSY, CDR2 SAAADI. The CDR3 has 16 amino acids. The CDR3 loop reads CVSGSDRGWGQETQYF. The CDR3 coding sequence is TGCGTCAGCGGTTCGGACAGGGGTTGGGGCCAAGAGACCCAGTACTTC.

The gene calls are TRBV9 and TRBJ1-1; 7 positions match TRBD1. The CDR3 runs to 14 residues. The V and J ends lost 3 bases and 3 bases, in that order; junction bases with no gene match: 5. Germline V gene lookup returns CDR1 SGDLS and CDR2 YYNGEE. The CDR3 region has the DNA TGTGCCAGCAGCGGCGGACAGGCGGACACTGAAGCTTTCTTT. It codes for CASSGGQADTEAFF.

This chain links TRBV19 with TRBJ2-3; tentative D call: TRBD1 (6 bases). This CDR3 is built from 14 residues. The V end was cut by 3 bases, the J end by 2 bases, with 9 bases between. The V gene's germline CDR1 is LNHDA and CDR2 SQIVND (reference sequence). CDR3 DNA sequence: TGTGCCAGTAGTATCACAGGGTTCACAGATACGCAGTATTTT. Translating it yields CASSITGFTDTQYF.

CDR3 amino acids: CAISRQGASTGELFF. DNA for the CDR3: TGTGCCATCAGCCGACAGGGGGCGAGCACCGGGGAGCTGTTTTTT. The chain carries TRBV10-3 and TRBJ2-2; 10 bases map to TRBD1. Unmatched junction bases numbered 5, after V lost 6 bases and J lost 4 bases. The CDR3 totals 15 residues. Germline CDR1 and CDR2: ENHRY and SYGVKD.

The CDR3 reads CASSPTQGGAFF. CDR3 sequence (DNA): TGTGCCAGCAGCCCTACCCAGGGGGGAGCTTTCTTT. V gene TRBV7-2 combines with J gene TRBJ1-1, with 7 bases aligning to TRBD1. Germline CDR1 SGHTA, CDR2 FQGNSA. V dropped 5 bases and J dropped 10; count of bases not matched to a gene: 7. CDR3 length: 12 residues.

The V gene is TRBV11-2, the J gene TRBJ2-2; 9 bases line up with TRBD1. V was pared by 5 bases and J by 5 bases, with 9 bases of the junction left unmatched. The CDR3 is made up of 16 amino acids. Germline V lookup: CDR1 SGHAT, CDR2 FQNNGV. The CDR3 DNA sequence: TGTGCCAGCAGCCTCGGGGGACAGGGTAGTACCGGGGAGCTGTTTTTT. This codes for CASSLGGQGSTGELFF.

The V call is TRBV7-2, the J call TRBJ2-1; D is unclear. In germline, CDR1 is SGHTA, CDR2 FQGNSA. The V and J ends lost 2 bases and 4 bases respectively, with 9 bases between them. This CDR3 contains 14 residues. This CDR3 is CASSLLSGYNEQFF. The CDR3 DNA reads TGTGCCAGCAGCTTATTGTCGGGTTACAATGAGCAGTTCTTC.

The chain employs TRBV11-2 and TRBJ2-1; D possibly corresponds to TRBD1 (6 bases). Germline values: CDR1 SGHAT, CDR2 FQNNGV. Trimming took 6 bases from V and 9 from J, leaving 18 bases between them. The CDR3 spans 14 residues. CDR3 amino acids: CASRTSRGGTEQFF. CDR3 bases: TGTGCCAGCAGGACCTCCCGTGGGGGCACTGAGCAGTTCTTC.

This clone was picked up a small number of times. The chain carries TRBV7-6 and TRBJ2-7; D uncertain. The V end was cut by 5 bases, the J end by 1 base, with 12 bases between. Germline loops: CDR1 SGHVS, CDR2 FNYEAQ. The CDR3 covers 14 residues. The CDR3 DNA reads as TGTGCCAGCAGCACCTCTGAGGTTTCCTACGAGCAGTACTTC. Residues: CASSTSEVSYEQYF.

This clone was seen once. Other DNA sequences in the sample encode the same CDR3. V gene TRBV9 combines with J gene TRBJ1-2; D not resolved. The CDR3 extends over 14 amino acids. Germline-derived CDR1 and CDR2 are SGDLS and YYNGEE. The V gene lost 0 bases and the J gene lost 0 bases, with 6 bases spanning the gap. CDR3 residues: CASSVGDTNYGYTF. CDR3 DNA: TGTGCCAGCAGCGTAGGAGACACTAACTATGGCTACACCTTC.

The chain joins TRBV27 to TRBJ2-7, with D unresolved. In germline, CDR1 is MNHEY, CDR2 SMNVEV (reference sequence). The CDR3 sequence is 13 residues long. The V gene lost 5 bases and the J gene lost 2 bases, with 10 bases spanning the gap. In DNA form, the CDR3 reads TGTGCCAGCAGTCCACCCCACCCCTACGAGCAGTACTTC. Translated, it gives CASSPPHPYEQYF.

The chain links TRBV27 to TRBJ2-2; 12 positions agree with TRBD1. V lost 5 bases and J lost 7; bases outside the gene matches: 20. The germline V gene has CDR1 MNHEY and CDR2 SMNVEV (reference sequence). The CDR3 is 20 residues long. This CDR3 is CASSPKSGTGGASIRGELFF. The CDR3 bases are TGTGCCAGCAGTCCCAAATCCGGGACAGGGGGCGCTTCCATTCGCGGGGAGCTGTTTTTT.